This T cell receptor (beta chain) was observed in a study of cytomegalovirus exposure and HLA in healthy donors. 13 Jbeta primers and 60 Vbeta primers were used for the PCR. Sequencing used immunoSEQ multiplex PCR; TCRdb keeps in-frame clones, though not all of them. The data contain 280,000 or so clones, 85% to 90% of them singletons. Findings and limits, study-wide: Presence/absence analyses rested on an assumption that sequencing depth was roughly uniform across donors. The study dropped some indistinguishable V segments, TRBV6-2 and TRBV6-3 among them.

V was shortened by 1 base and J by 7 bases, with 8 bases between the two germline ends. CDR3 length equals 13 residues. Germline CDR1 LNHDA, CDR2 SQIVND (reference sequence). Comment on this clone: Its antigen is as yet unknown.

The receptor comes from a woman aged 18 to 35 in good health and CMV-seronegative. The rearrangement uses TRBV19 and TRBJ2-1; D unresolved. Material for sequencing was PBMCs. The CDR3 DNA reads TGTGCCAGTAGTATAGGGCAGTGGAATGAGCAGTTCTTC. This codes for CASSIGQWNEQFF.